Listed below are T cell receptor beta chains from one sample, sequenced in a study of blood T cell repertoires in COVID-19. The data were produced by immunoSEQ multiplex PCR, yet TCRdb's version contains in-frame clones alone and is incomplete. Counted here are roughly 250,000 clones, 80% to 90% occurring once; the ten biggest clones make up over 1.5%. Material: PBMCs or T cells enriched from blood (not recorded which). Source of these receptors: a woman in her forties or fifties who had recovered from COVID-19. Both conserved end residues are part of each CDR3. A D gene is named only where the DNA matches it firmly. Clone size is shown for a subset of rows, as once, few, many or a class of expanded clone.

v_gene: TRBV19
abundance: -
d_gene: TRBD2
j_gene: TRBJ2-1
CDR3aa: CASRSGTRGDEQFF
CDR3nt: TGTGCCAGTCGTTCCGGGACTAGAGGCGATGAGCAGTTCTTC

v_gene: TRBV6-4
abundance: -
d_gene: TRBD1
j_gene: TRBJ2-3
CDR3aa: CASSGTDTDTQYF
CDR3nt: TGTGCCAGCAGCGGGACAGACACAGATACGCAGTATTTT

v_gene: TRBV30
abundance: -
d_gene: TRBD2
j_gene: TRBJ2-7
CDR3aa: CAWNRLAGLLNYEQYF
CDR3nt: TGTGCCTGGAACCGACTAGCGGGACTTCTAAACTACGAGCAGTACTTC

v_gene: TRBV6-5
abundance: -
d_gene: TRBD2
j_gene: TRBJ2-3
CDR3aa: CASSSRLAGGTDTQYF
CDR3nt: TGTGCCAGCAGTTCCCGACTAGCGGGAGGAACAGATACGCAGTATTTT

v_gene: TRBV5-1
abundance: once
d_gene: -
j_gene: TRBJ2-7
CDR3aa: CASGLNRDSYEQYF
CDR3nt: TGCGCCAGCGGCCTCAACCGGGACTCCTACGAGCAGTACTTC

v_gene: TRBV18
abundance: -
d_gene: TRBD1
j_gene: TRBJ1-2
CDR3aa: CASSMIRRDSDGYTF
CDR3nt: TGTGCCAGCTCAATGATAAGGAGGGACAGCGATGGCTACACCTTC

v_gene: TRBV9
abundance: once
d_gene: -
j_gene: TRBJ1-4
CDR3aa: CASSASGYEKLFF
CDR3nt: TGTGCCAGCAGCGCCTCCGGGTACGAAAAACTGTTTTTT

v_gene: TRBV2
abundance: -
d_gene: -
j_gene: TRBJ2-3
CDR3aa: CASRYGADTQYF
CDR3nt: TGTGCCAGCAGATACGGGGCAGATACGCAGTATTTT

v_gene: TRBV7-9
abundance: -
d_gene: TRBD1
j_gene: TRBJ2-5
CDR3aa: CASSLQGAVETQYF
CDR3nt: TGTGCCAGCAGCCTCCAGGGGGCTGTGGAGACCCAGTACTTC

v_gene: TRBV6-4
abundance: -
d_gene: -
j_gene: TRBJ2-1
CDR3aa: CASSLGEESNEQFF
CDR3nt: TGTGCCAGCAGCCTAGGGGAGGAGAGCAATGAGCAGTTCTTC

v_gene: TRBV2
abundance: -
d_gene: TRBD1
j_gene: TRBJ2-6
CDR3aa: CASSALDRAGANVLTF
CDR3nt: TGTGCCAGCAGTGCCCTAGACAGGGCTGGGGCCAACGTCCTGACTTTC

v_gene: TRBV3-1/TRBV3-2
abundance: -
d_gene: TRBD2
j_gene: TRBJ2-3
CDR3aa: CASSQGGGLGWADTQYF
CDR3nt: TGTGCCAGCAGCCAAGGTGGCGGACTAGGTTGGGCAGATACGCAGTATTTT

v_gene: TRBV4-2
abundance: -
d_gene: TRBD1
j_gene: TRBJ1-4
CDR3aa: CASSQMDRGGNEKLFF
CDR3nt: TGTGCCAGCAGCCAAATGGACAGGGGAGGAAATGAAAAACTGTTTTTT

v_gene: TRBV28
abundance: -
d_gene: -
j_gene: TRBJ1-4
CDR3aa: CASRPGELDEKLFF
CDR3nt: TGTGCCAGCAGGCCAGGCGAGCTCGATGAAAAACTGTTTTTT